The 10 T cell receptor beta chains below come from one sample, sequenced in a study of identical twins. Via MiXCR, TCRdb re-called the 5' RACE reads, giving one row per CDR3 protein. The profile shows approximately 590,000 distinct CDR3 sequences, around a tenth of them singletons. Another study also made use of these data, one on yellow fever vaccine responses in identical twins.

What was sequenced was PBMCs. The receptors come from a woman aged 18-29 years in good health.

The chain uses TRBV20-1 and TRBJ2-5; D might be TRBD2 (7 bases). Germline lookup yields CDR1 DFQATT and CDR2 SNEGSKA (reference sequence). The CDR3 runs 16 residues. Trimming left V 3 bases short and J 5 bases short, with 22 bases between. CDR3 DNA: TGCAGTGCTAGGGTCCCTGAGGGGGGGGCCCTGGAGACCCAGTACTTC. It is translated as CSARVPEGGALETQYF.

This clonotype was seen ten or more times. CDR3 region: CASSLSWAGGAYEQYF. In DNA, the CDR3 is TGTGCCAGCAGCTTAAGTTGGGCAGGGGGCGCCTACGAGCAGTACTTC. The rearrangement joins TRBV7-9 to TRBJ2-7; 8 nucleotides match TRBD1. The CDR3 consists of 16 residues. J was trimmed by 2 bases and V by 2 bases; bases with no gene match: 8. Germline V gives CDR1 SEHNR, CDR2 FQNEAQ (reference sequence).

This rearrangement joins TRBV10-3 to TRBJ2-3; D unresolved. The CDR3 covers 14 residues. Germline-derived CDR1 and CDR2 are ENHRY and SYGVKD. The ends were cut back, 3 bases at V and 2 bases at J, with 9 bases in the middle. CDR3 amino acids: CAISEKAFTDTQYF. The DNA for the CDR3 is TGTGCCATCAGTGAAAAGGCCTTCACAGATACGCAGTATTTT.

This clonotype was observed a handful of times. The V gene is TRBV2, the J gene TRBJ2-2; D gene ambiguous. The V end was cut by 4 bases, the J end by 2 bases, with 8 bases between. Germline-derived CDR1 and CDR2 are SNHLY and FYNNEI. This CDR3 comprises 14 residues. CDR3 in DNA: TGTGCCAGCAGTGGGCAGATAAACACCGGGGAGCTGTTTTTT. Amino acids: CASSGQINTGELFF.

This clonotype was seen many times. The chain uses TRBV12-3 or TRBV12-4 and TRBJ2-1, with D possibly called TRBD1 or TRBD2 (6 bases each). The CDR3 is made up of 13 amino acids. Trimming removed 6 bases from V and 6 bases from J, with 12 bases in between. CDR3 sequence reads: CASRPGALNEQFF. CDR3 DNA: TGTGCCAGCAGGCCGGGGGCCCTCAATGAGCAGTTCTTC.

J is TRBJ2-3 and V is TRBV19; perhaps D is TRBD1 or TRBD2 (5 bases each). The V end lost 6 bases, the J end lost 2 bases, and 15 bases lay between the germline ends. CDR3 length equals 15 residues. Germline V gives CDR1 LNHDA, CDR2 SQIVND (reference sequence). CDR3 DNA sequence: TGTGCCAGTAGGGGACGGACCCATAACACAGATACGCAGTATTTT. This sequence encodes CASRGRTHNTDTQYF.

In its sample, this clonotype was seen a few times. This CDR3 reads CASSPQGSGETQYF. The CDR3 DNA follows: TGTGCCAGTAGTCCCCAGGGGTCCGGGGAGACCCAGTACTTC. The chain is built from TRBV19 and TRBJ2-5; perhaps TRBD1 as D (6 bases). Trimming shortened V by 5 bases and J by 5 bases, and 15 bases separated the two germline ends. The CDR3 contains 14 residues. Germline V lookup: CDR1 LNHDA, CDR2 SQIVND (reference sequence).

This clonotype was recorded a few times. The rearrangement joins TRBV5-6 to TRBJ1-1, with a tentative D call TRBD1 (6 bases). The germline gives CDR1 SGHDT, CDR2 YYEEEE. The CDR3 sequence is 18 residues long. The ends were cut back, 6 bases at V and 3 bases at J, with 27 bases in the middle. CDR3 in DNA: TGTGCCAGCACTCCTAGGGGAGGGGGGACGGCAGCGGACACTGAAGCTTTCTTT. As protein: CASTPRGGGTAADTEAFF.

This clonotype has at least ten counts. V usage is TRBV4-1 and J usage is TRBJ2-5; D remains ambiguous. Trimming left V 4 bases short and J 14 bases short, with 20 bases between. There are 13 residues in the CDR3. Germline assignment: CDR1 MGHRA and CDR2 YSYEKL. CDR3 sequence reads: CASSPNFEAVQYF. CDR3 sequence (DNA): TGCGCCAGCAGCCCAAACTTCGAGGCTGTCCAATACTTC.

This clonotype was recorded a few times. This chain joins TRBV10-1 and TRBJ1-5; no definite D call. The CDR3 loop spans 13 amino acids. V lost 5 bases and J lost 9, with 14 bases in between. CDR1 and CDR2 (germline): WNHNN, SYGVQD (reference sequence). The CDR3 sequence is CASSTDGFRPQHF. Here the CDR3 DNA reads TGCGCCAGCAGTACGGACGGTTTTAGGCCCCAGCATTTT.